This TCR beta chain came from a study of glioma-infiltrating T cells. In the study overall: Before surgery, glioma patients received dexamethasone for at most six days. Target coverage was 4.5- to 10-fold for 850,000 to 1,000,000 blood T cells.

This clonotype occurred many times. TCR alpha and beta CDR3 regions were amplified from RNA using iRepertoire nested multiplex PCR. TCRdb used MiXCR to reprocess the multiplex PCR reads, holding one entry per CDR3 protein. The sample has 400,000 or so distinct CDR3 sequences, around 38% seen once. The CDR3 covers 14 residues. Germline lookup yields CDR1 MNHEY and CDR2 SVGEGT. V gave up 2 bases and J gave up 6 bases; unmatched junction bases: 3. This sequence was found in a human donor with low-grade glioma or glioblastoma, undergoing nonglioma brain surgery, or in good health (not recorded which). Sequenced material: glioma tissue, nonneoplastic brain tissue, or PBMCs (not recorded which). The chain combines TRBV6-2 or TRBV6-3 with TRBJ2-1; 8 bases are a match to TRBD2. For the CDR3, the DNA is TGTGCCAGCAGTTACGATGGGACTAGCAATGAGCAGTTCTTC. This codes for CASSYDGTSNEQFF.